This T cell receptor (beta chain) was captured in a study of cytomegalovirus exposure and HLA in healthy donors (dated 2017 in TCRdb). Looking at the study overall: The approximately 710 repertoires of the first cohort and the 95 to 150 validation repertoires were produced on the same platform, according to a later analysis. The study aimed to test whether signatures of past pathogen exposure could be identified by cataloging public T cell receptors. In addition to the first cohort of 500 to 850 subjects, a separate validation cohort of 130 or so different subjects was used. High-throughput TCR immunosequencing, statistical association of individual TCRs with disease status, and machine learning were combined to predict cytomegalovirus infection status.

Cut back by 3 bases and 3 bases, the V and J ends lie 11 bases apart. The germline V gene yields SQVTM for CDR1 and ANQGSEA for CDR2. The CDR3 measures 14 amino acids from cysteine to phenylalanine. This entry keeps only the CDR3 DNA: 42 bases, framed from base 1. Separate from the roughly 700-subject first cohort, the validation cohort of 90 to 150 subjects was the group to which the donors belonged. The receptor library was made with the immunoSEQ multiplex PCR assay. Turning to the authors' computational methods: A statistical classification framework was built to diagnose cytomegalovirus status from the catalog of TCR beta chain sequences. Entries here come from immuneACCESS through TCRdb and include only in-frame sequences with V and J called. Some clones fail to appear in such tables; in the studies checked, an unresolved V gene covers under half of the shortfall, and the cause of the remainder is unknown. That table is the source of V, J and clone size, and D and trimming were worked out from the DNA. Counted in this sample were over 150,000 clones; around nine tenths of them appeared once. Jointly, the top ten make up under 4.5% of the sample.

A note on this clone: Its antigen is not yet known. No quality values exist for individual bases; no much larger clone is one base distant.

Here is what the overall study found, with its caveats: All 120 or so repertoires were used to score co-occurrence in the validation cohort in a later analysis, because that analysis had no HLA typing for the cohort. A few of the identified cytomegalovirus-associated TCR beta chains were confirmed in vitro to be specific for cytomegalovirus antigens. Of the cluster scores, roughly 93% were above 0 in a later analysis, which found that TCRs clustered in the first cohort also tended to co-occur in the 95 to 150 validation repertoires. Cytomegalovirus status was reported to be diagnosed by the classifier with high specificity and sensitivity in both the original and validation cohorts. The study listed approximately 150 TCR beta chains as associated with cytomegalovirus. According to the authors, the approach could potentially be generalized to other disease states and immunological phenotypes. Across donors, most TCR sequences were observed very rarely, whereas some public TCRs were present in many individuals.

The source material was PBMCs. This receptor was identified in a man between 18 and 29 years old in good health and CMV-seropositive. The chain is encoded by TRBV29-1 joined to TRBJ1-4; TRBD1 is a weak D gene call, 6 bases matching. The CDR3 in this case is CSVDGGAANEKLFF. The DNA sequence is given as TGCAGCGTTGATGGGGGGGCCGCTAATGAAAAACTGTTTTTT.